This passage covers 14 T cell receptor beta chains from one sample sequenced in a study of T cell changes during pregnancy in multiple sclerosis. Assay: immunoSEQ multiplex PCR; the TCRdb copy retains only in-frame clones and omits some. The data show under 55,000 clones, 80% to 95% seen once. The input for sequencing was CD4+ T cells from peripheral blood mononuclear cells, taken after pregnancy. Receptor source: a female donor in good health, enrolled as a control in a pregnancy study.

V usage is TRBV7-2 and J usage is TRBJ2-6; D possibly corresponds to TRBD2 (6 bases). Germline CDR1 reads SGHTA; CDR2 reads FQGNSA. The CDR3 sequence is 18 residues long. With 4 bases removed from V and 1 base from J, the gap between germline ends came to 17 bases. This chain's CDR3 is CASSSVGTGASGANVLTF. CDR3 nucleotide sequence: TGTGCCAGCAGCTCAGTGGGGACTGGGGCTTCTGGGGCCAACGTCCTGACTTTC.

This chain joins TRBV21-1 and TRBJ1-6; the D call in the table, TRBD1, was not verified against the DNA. TRBV21-1 is described as a pseudogene. The CDR3 is 20 residues long. The CDR3 nucleotides read TGTGCCAGCACCAGAACAGGGGGCGCGGGCTTTCCCAAGGTTAATTCACCCCTCCACTTT. Translation gives CASTRTGGAGFPKVNSPLHF.

This chain connects TRBV30 to TRBJ1-6; TRBD1 agrees at 9 bases. The V and J ends lost 4 bases and 10 bases, in that order; junction bases with no gene match: 5. There are 13 residues in the CDR3. Germline V lookup: CDR1 GTSNPN, CDR2 SVGIG (reference sequence). CDR3 in DNA: TGTGCCTGGACCGGGACAGGGAGGTCACCCCTCCACTTT. Its translation is CAWTGTGRSPLHF.

This clone was seen a single time. The V gene is TRBV2, the J gene TRBJ1-1, with 7 bases aligning to TRBD1. Germline trimming cut 5 bases from V and 5 bases from J; bases unmatched to any gene: 8. The CDR3 contains 14 residues. CDR1 and CDR2 from the germline V gene are SNHLY and FYNNEI. The CDR3 reads CASSSQGVWTEAFF. The CDR3 bases are TGTGCCAGCAGTTCCCAGGGGGTGTGGACTGAAGCTTTCTTT. Combining the CDR3 with reference TRBV2 and TRBJ1-1 gives the whole variable domain EPEVTQTPSHQVTQMGQEVILRCVPISNHLYFYWYRQILGQKVEFLVSFYNNEISEKSEIFDDQFSVERPDGSNFTLKIRSTKLEDSAMYFCASSSQGVWTEAFFGQGTRLTVV.

This clone was detected only once. The chain links TRBV20-1 to TRBJ2-7; unclear D gene. V shed 6 bases and J shed 3 bases, with 6 bases lying between them. Looked up from germline, CDR1 is DFQATT and CDR2 is SNEGSKA (reference sequence). The CDR3 is 10 amino acids. The CDR3 bases are TGCAGTGCCCTAGACTACGAGCAGTACTTC. Protein sequence: CSALDYEQYF.

J is TRBJ2-7 and V is TRBV10-1; D not resolved. CDR3 length: 15 residues. V lost 4 bases and J lost 5, with 18 bases in between. Germline CDR1 reads WNHNN; CDR2 reads SYGVQD (reference sequence). The CDR3 here is CASSVRWRLGNEQYF. The CDR3 nucleotides are TGCGCCAGCAGTGTCCGATGGCGCCTAGGTAACGAGCAGTACTTC.

The chain couples TRBV28 to TRBJ1-5; the match to TRBD1 covers 7 bases. V trimming: 6 bases; J trimming: 6 bases; junction bases outside the gene matches: 8. Germline V gene sequence: CDR1 MDHEN, CDR2 SYDVKM. This CDR3 has 14 residues. DNA of the CDR3: TGTGCCAGCAGCCCCGGGACAGCAGCTCAGCCCCAGCATTTT. This translates into CASSPGTAAQPQHF.

J is TRBJ2-3 and V is TRBV29-1, with TRBD2 matching over 9 bases. Per the germline V gene, CDR1 is SQVTM and CDR2 is ANQGSEA. The CDR3 extends over 13 amino acids. The junction had 5 bases not matched to a gene; V was cut back by 7 bases and J by 3 bases. In DNA, the CDR3 is TGCAGCGGGCGGGGGGGAGGTACAGATACGCAGTATTTT. Residues: CSGRGGGTDTQYF.

The rearrangement links TRBV25-1 to TRBJ1-5; TRBD1 agrees at 9 bases. The V segment lost 3 bases and the J segment 5 bases; nucleotides outside the gene matches: 2. This CDR3 contains 14 residues. Germline lookup yields CDR1 MGHDK and CDR2 SYGVNS. The CDR3 DNA follows: TGTGCCAGCAGTGAGAGACAGGGGGATCAGCCCCAGCATTTT. It specifies CASSERQGDQPQHF.

The chain uses TRBV2 and TRBJ2-1; 10 positions agree with TRBD2. Germline V CDR1 and CDR2: SNHLY, FYNNEI. The V segment lost 2 bases and the J segment 9 bases; nucleotides outside the gene matches: 4. The CDR3 consists of 14 residues. The CDR3 protein is CASSEPLAGAEQFF. CDR3 nucleotides: TGTGCCAGCAGTGAACCCCTAGCGGGAGCTGAGCAGTTCTTC.

The rearrangement joins TRBV5-6 to TRBJ2-3, with 8 positions matching TRBD1. The CDR3 length is 17 residues. V trimming: 0 bases; J trimming: 4 bases; junction bases outside the gene matches: 10. Looked up from germline, CDR1 is SGHDT and CDR2 is YYEEEE. Here the CDR3 reads CASSLGLGQGWADTQYF. CDR3 coding DNA: TGTGCCAGCAGCTTGGGGCTCGGACAGGGATGGGCAGATACGCAGTATTTT.

J is TRBJ2-5 and V is TRBV6-1; 11 nucleotides align to TRBD1. The trim removed 4 bases at V and 5 bases at J, leaving 9 bases unmatched. The germline CDR1 and CDR2 sequences are MNHNS and SASEGT. This CDR3 has 16 residues. The CDR3 sequence: CASSVSPGTGGETQYF. The DNA of the CDR3 is TGTGCCAGCAGTGTGTCACCCGGGACAGGGGGGGAGACCCAGTACTTC.

The chain carries TRBV6-1 and TRBJ1-6, with 9 bases aligning to TRBD1. Unmatched junction bases numbered 7, after V lost 4 bases and J lost 9 bases. The CDR3 sequence is 15 residues long. Germline V CDR1 and CDR2: MNHNS, SASEGT. CDR3 nucleotides: TGTGCCAGCAGTGGACCGGGACAGGGAACTTCACCCCTCCACTTT. Translated, it gives CASSGPGQGTSPLHF.

This clone appeared once. At the DNA level, this CDR3 is encoded by other sequences in the same sample as well. This rearrangement joins TRBV28 to TRBJ1-2; D uncertain. Germline V gene lookup returns CDR1 MDHEN and CDR2 SYDVKM. The length of the CDR3 is 13 residues. Trimming pared 6 bases from V and 1 base from J, leaving 9 bases between. The CDR3 loop is CASSPRFNYGYTF. CDR3 sequence (DNA): TGTGCCAGCAGCCCTCGTTTTAACTATGGCTACACCTTC.